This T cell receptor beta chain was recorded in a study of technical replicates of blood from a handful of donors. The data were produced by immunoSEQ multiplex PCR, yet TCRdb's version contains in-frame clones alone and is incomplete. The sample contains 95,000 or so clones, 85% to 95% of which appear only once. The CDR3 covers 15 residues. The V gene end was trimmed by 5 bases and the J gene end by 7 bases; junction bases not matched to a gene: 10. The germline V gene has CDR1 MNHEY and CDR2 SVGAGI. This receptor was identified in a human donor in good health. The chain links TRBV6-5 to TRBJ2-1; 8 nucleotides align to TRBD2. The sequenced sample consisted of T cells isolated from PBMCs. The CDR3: CASSRVAGGGNEQFF. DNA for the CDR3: TGTGCCAGCAGTCGGGTGGCGGGAGGCGGGAATGAGCAGTTCTTC.